Each of the 16 T cell receptor beta chains below was sequenced from the same sample in a study of tumor-infiltrating lymphocytes in primary liver carcinoma. A primer matching the constant region was used to make TCR beta cDNA from 500 ng of total RNA. What produced the TCR beta libraries was three nested multiplex PCR rounds using slightly modified ARM-PCR. In the first two PCR rounds, TRBV1-TRBV30 forward primers were paired with a C-beta reverse primer, and each round lasted roughly 9 cycles. Each CDR3 protein is one row after TCRdb ran MiXCR on the multiplex PCR reads. The sample contains some 180,000 distinct CDR3 sequences, around four fifths of which appear only once. Both RNA and DNA were isolated together from roughly 20-30 mg of bulk tissue that had not been sorted. The sample was tumor tissue from primary liver carcinoma. These receptors all stem from a man in his forties with primary liver carcinoma and hepatitis B virus infection.

The chain joins TRBV11-1 to TRBJ2-7; 7 bases agree with TRBD1. The germline V gene has CDR1 SGHAT and CDR2 FQDESV (reference sequence). The trim removed 10 bases at V and 1 base at J, leaving 7 bases unmatched. The CDR3 is made up of 13 amino acids. The CDR3 DNA follows: TGTGCCAACAGGGGAAAGCCATCCTACGAGCAGTACTTC. It encodes CANRGKPSYEQYF. Full variable domain (remainder filled in from reference TRBV11-1 and TRBJ2-7): EAEVAQSPRYKITEKSQAVAFWCDPISGHATLYWYRQILGQGPELLVQFQDESVVDDSQLPKDRFSAERLKGVDSTLKIQPAELGDSAMYLCANRGKPSYEQYFGPGTRLTVT.

Of note for this clonotype: At one end, the junction sequence differs from germline, possibly due to a read error. CDR3 residues: CSVGLAGGFYNEHSF. CDR3 coding DNA: TGCAGCGTTGGATTAGCGGGAGGGTTCTACAATGAGCACTCCTTC. V and J are TRBV29-1 and TRBJ2-1; TRBD2 agrees at 11 bases. The CDR3 is made up of 15 amino acids. Germline lookup yields CDR1 SQVTM and CDR2 ANQGSEA.

This rearrangement joins TRBV5-4 to TRBJ1-1; no clear D. The CDR3 runs to 14 residues. CDR1 is SGHNT and CDR2 is YYREEE in the germline V gene (reference sequence). CDR3 bases: TGTGCTAGCGGCCCCGGACGGGAAGGAACTGAAGCTTTCTTT. Translation: CASGPGREGTEAFF.

As regards this clonotype: At one boundary the junction diverges from the germline segment, which might be a read error. The chain uses TRBV6-6 and TRBJ2-3; 8 bases map to TRBD1. CDR1 and CDR2 from the germline V gene are MNHNY and SVGAGI (reference sequence). The CDR3 covers 14 residues. The CDR3: CASKVQGVTDTKYF. The CDR3 DNA reads as TGTGCCAGTAAAGTACAGGGGGTAACAGATACGAAGTATTTT.

The chain recombines TRBV6-5 with TRBJ2-7; 7 bases are shared with TRBD2. From germline, CDR1 is MNHEY and CDR2 SVGAGI. The CDR3 loop spans 14 amino acids. With 4 bases clipped from V and 3 bases from J, the junction kept 6 bases outside the gene matches. The CDR3 region has the DNA TGTGCCAGCAGTTCCCATGGCGGGAGCTACGAGCAGTACTTC. Protein: CASSSHGGSYEQYF.

A word on this clonotype: The germline gene is not matched at one end of the junction; a read error may be the cause. The J gene is TRBJ2-7, the V gene TRBV7-8; 7 positions agree with TRBD2. The CDR3 spans 15 residues. Germline-derived CDR1 and CDR2 are SGHVS and FQNEAQ. CDR3 in amino acids: CASRFQWDYHNEQYF. CDR3 nucleotides: TGTGCCAGCCGCTTCCAGTGGGACTACCATAACGAGCAGTACTTC.

As for this clonotype: The junction shows a germline mismatch at one end, possibly a read error. The V gene is TRBV11-1, the J gene TRBJ2-7; maybe TRBD2 (6 bases). Germline V gene lookup returns CDR1 SGHAT and CDR2 FQDESV (reference sequence). This CDR3 is built from 15 residues. CDR3 sequence: CASCSSRDSSYKQHF. Written as DNA, the CDR3 is TGTGCCAGCTGCTCATCCCGGGACTCCTCCTACAAGCAGCACTTC.

In this sample, this clonotype turned up once. Since a much larger clone is just one base distant, this may be a read error. This chain joins TRBV11-2 and TRBJ1-2; 12 bases map to TRBD1. The CDR3 consists of 18 residues. Germline V gene lookup returns CDR1 SGHAT and CDR2 FQNNGV. The CDR3: CASSRSSGTGGAGDGYIF. The CDR3, as DNA: TGTGCCAGCAGCCGGTCCTCCGGGACAGGGGGCGCTGGGGATGGCTACATCTTC.

As for this clonotype: Germline and junction disagree at one end, which may indicate a read error. The rearrangement uses TRBV6-1 and TRBJ2-7; 10 bases agree with TRBD2. This CDR3 contains 16 residues. The germline CDR1 and CDR2 sequences are MNHNS and SASEGT. This chain's CDR3 is CASSEEGLAGGYERYF. CDR3 nucleotide sequence: TGTGCCAGCAGTGAAGAGGGATTAGCGGGAGGCTACGAGCGGTACTTC.

With respect to this clonotype: The junction and the germline gene differ at one end; a read error may be behind it. This chain uses TRBV10-2 with TRBJ2-7; D is perhaps TRBD2 (5 bases). The CDR3 totals 13 residues. The V gene's germline CDR1 is WSHSY and CDR2 SAAADI. The CDR3, as DNA: TGCGCCAGCAGTCCGGGAAATTCCTACGAGCAATACTTC. It translates to CASSPGNSYEQYF.

This clonotype showed up just a few times. Its ends do not fully match the called genes, so a read error is possible. The V call is TRBV12-3 or TRBV12-4, the J call TRBJ2-3; 7 bases agree with TRBD2. The CDR3 loop spans 14 amino acids. CDR3 sequence reads: CASSPSGSTDTQCF. The CDR3 DNA reads TGTGCCAGCAGTCCTAGCGGTTCTACAGATACGCAGTGTTTT.

This clonotype ranks as medium-sized. In DNA form, the CDR3 reads TGTGCCAGCAGTCCCCGGACTAGCGGGAGAGCAAATGAGCAGTTCTTC. Amino acid sequence: CASSPRTSGRANEQFF. The chain links TRBV6-2 or TRBV6-3 to TRBJ2-1; TRBD2 agrees at 13 bases. V dropped 5 bases and J dropped 7; count of bases not matched to a gene: 8. Germline CDR1 MNHEY, CDR2 SVGEGT. The CDR3 totals 16 residues.

A remark on this clonotype: Germline and junction disagree at one end, which may indicate a read error. The CDR3 here is CASNQDSGPGDGYTF. The CDR3 coding sequence is TGCGCCAGCAACCAAGATTCCGGGCCAGGGGATGGCTACACCTTC. The chain couples TRBV4-3 to TRBJ1-2; the D gene is possibly TRBD1 (6 bases). The CDR3 runs 15 residues. The germline V gene has CDR1 LGHNA and CDR2 YSLEER.

The chain combines TRBV11-2 with TRBJ2-7; TRBD1 might be the D (5 bases). CDR3 length: 11 amino acids. In germline, CDR1 is SGHAT, CDR2 FQNNGV. The DNA of the CDR3 is TGTGTTAGCACAAAAGGGGTTGCGCAGTACTTC. Encoded protein: CVSTKGVAQYF. The variable domain in full, completed from reference TRBV11-2 and TRBJ2-7, reads EAGVAQSPRYKIIEKRQSVAFWCNPISGHATLYWYQQILGQGPKLLIQFQNNGVVDDSQLPKDRFSAERLKGVDSTLKIQPAKLEDSAVYLCVSTKGVAQYFGPGTRLTVT.

To note about this clonotype: The CDR3 does not end in the conserved phenylalanine or tryptophan, so this is likely a read error. The gene calls are TRBV4-2 and TRBJ2-3; TRBD2 might be the D (5 bases). The CDR3 has 15 residues. Looked up from germline, CDR1 is LGHNA and CDR2 is YNFKEQ. The ends were cut back, 1 base at V and 4 bases at J, with 12 bases in the middle. CDR3 protein: CASSQGQLVADTQYY. In DNA form, the CDR3 reads TGTGCCAGCAGCCAAGGTCAACTAGTCGCAGATACGCAGTATTAT.

In the case of this clonotype: Germline and junction disagree at one end, which may indicate a read error. V usage is TRBV12-3 or TRBV12-4 and J usage is TRBJ2-7; perhaps TRBD1 as D (6 bases). The length of the CDR3 is 16 residues. CDR3 in DNA: TGTGCAAGCAGTTTATGGGGGCAAGAGAGATCCTACGAGCAGTACTTC. Encoded protein: CASSLWGQERSYEQYF.